The 21 T cell receptor beta chains presented below share a single source sample, sequenced in a study of PD-L1 blockade in urothelial cancer. Sequenced by immunoSEQ multiplex PCR; TCRdb stores in-frame clones only, minus some. Here the sample spans about 26,000 clones, about 86% being singletons. The sequencing used PBMCs, collected around atezolizumab (anti-PD-L1) treatment. The receptors were gathered from a man aged 55 to 70 with urothelial cancer.

The V and J genes are TRBV5-1 and TRBJ1-1; a weak D match, TRBD1 (6 bases). CDR1 is SGHRS and CDR2 is YFSETQ in the germline V gene. The ends were cut back, 0 bases at V and 0 bases at J, with 9 bases in the middle. This CDR3 contains 15 residues. CDR3 bases: TGCGCCAGCAGCTTGGGACGGACAGTGAACACTGAAGCTTTCTTT. Amino acid sequence: CASSLGRTVNTEAFF.

This sequence joins TRBV6-1 and TRBJ2-5, with unresolved D. The V end was cut by 5 bases, the J end by 0 bases, with 7 bases between. The CDR3 runs 13 residues. Germline V gene data show CDR1 as MNHNS and CDR2 as SASEGT. The CDR3 reads CASSRQDQETQYF. CDR3 nucleotide sequence: TGTGCCAGCAGTCGGCAGGACCAAGAGACCCAGTACTTC.

The count of this clone is one. This chain uses TRBV18 with TRBJ2-7, with D possibly matching TRBD1 (6 bases). The V gene lost 4 bases and the J gene lost 3 bases, with 16 bases spanning the gap. CDR3 length equals 15 residues. The germline gives CDR1 KGHSH, CDR2 LQKENI. CDR3 sequence: CASSHGQTTVYEQYF. CDR3 nucleotides: TGTGCCAGCTCACATGGACAGACAACCGTCTACGAGCAGTACTTC.

The V and J genes are TRBV5-1 and TRBJ2-2, with TRBD2 matching 8 bases. The V gene end was trimmed by 3 bases and the J gene end by 8 bases; junction bases not matched to a gene: 3. CDR3 size: 13 residues. Germline V lookup: CDR1 SGHRS, CDR2 YFSETQ. This chain's CDR3 is CASSWGLEGELFF. The CDR3 DNA is TGCGCCAGCAGCTGGGGACTAGAGGGGGAGCTGTTTTTT.

The chain is built from TRBV18 and TRBJ1-5, with D unclear. Trimming cost V 3 bases and J 7 bases, with 10 bases left between them. The germline V gene has CDR1 KGHSH and CDR2 LQKENI. This CDR3 has 13 residues. Here the CDR3 reads CASSPSTEQPQHF. CDR3 in DNA: TGTGCCAGCTCACCCTCTACTGAGCAGCCCCAGCATTTT.

The chain recombines TRBV7-9 with TRBJ1-2; weak D call: TRBD1 (5 bases). This CDR3 comprises 16 residues. CDR1 and CDR2 (germline): SEHNR, FQNEAQ (reference sequence). V lost 4 bases, J lost 5 bases, and 20 bases lay in between. DNA of the CDR3: TGTGCCAGCAGCTGGGGGGTCCTTCCTGAACGGTATGGCTACACCTTC. Translated: CASSWGVLPERYGYTF.

This clone was detected only once. V and J are TRBV30 and TRBJ1-6; no firm D call. Germline CDR1 reads GTSNPN; CDR2 reads SVGIG (reference sequence). This CDR3 contains 15 residues. The ends were cut back, 0 bases at V and 4 bases at J, with 10 bases in the middle. CDR3 coding DNA: TGTGCCTGGAGTGTGTCGCAGTGGTATAATTCACCCCTCCACTTT. Protein: CAWSVSQWYNSPLHF.

The chain employs TRBV5-5 and TRBJ2-5; 7 nucleotides agree with TRBD2. With V trimmed by 4 bases and J by 0 bases, 3 bases remained unmatched. CDR3 length equals 14 residues. CDR1 SGHKS and CDR2 YYEKEE come from the germline V gene (reference sequence). CDR3 nucleotide sequence: TGTGCCAGCAGCAAACTAGCGTACCAAGAGACCCAGTACTTC. This encodes CASSKLAYQETQYF.

The chain uses TRBV15 and TRBJ2-7; 8 bases fit TRBD1. Per germline, CDR1 LNHNV and CDR2 YYDKDF (reference sequence). Trimming cost V 1 base and J 4 bases; bases outside gene matches: 12. The CDR3 loop spans 17 amino acids. CDR3 amino acids: CATSRAVPSDRGYEQYF. CDR3 in DNA: TGTGCCACCAGCAGAGCAGTCCCCTCTGACAGGGGTTACGAGCAGTACTTC.

The chain employs TRBV6-5 and TRBJ1-5; TRBD1 matches at 8 bases. Germline V CDR1 and CDR2: MNHEY, SVGAGI. J gave up 5 bases and V 4 bases, and 7 bases lay outside the gene matches. The CDR3 has 15 amino acids. DNA for the CDR3: TGTGCCAGCAGTTGGGGCAGGGGGCTTGATCAGCCCCAGCATTTT. Translating it yields CASSWGRGLDQPQHF.

This clone was seen more than once but under ten times. The chain links TRBV18 to TRBJ1-5; D call uncertain. V dropped 0 bases and J dropped 8 bases, with 11 bases sitting between them. Germline V CDR1 and CDR2: KGHSH, LQKENI. The CDR3 totals 14 residues. The chain's CDR3 is CASSPPDSREPQHF. CDR3 DNA: TGTGCCAGCTCACCACCGGACTCTCGGGAGCCCCAGCATTTT.

The gene calls are TRBV5-1 and TRBJ2-1; D not resolved. The V gene's germline CDR1 is SGHRS and CDR2 YFSETQ. V lost 0 bases and J lost 8, with 15 bases in between. This CDR3 is 15 amino acids long. CDR3 sequence reads: CASSLALLRPDEQFF. In DNA form, the CDR3 reads TGCGCCAGCAGCTTGGCACTACTACGTCCCGATGAGCAGTTCTTC.

V usage is TRBV19 and J usage is TRBJ1-2; weak D call: TRBD1 (6 bases). Germline CDR1 reads LNHDA; CDR2 reads SQIVND (reference sequence). Trimming left V 6 bases short and J 5 bases short, with 25 bases between. There are 17 residues in the CDR3. This CDR3 reads CASSASSGRGAIYGYTF. DNA for the CDR3: TGTGCCAGTAGCGCATCCTCTGGTCGGGGGGCAATATATGGCTACACCTTC.

The chain recombines TRBV18 with TRBJ2-1, with D possibly matching TRBD1 (5 bases). Germline CDR1 is KGHSH and CDR2 is LQKENI. Trimming stripped 1 base from V and 8 bases from J, with 15 bases between. This CDR3 spans 15 amino acids. CDR3 bases: TGTGCCAGCTCACCACAGGGGCAGGATTTGTATGAGCAGTTCTTC. This sequence encodes CASSPQGQDLYEQFF.

The rearrangement links TRBV5-1 to TRBJ2-5; the D gene is possibly TRBD2 (6 bases). The CDR3 runs to 17 residues. V lost 4 bases and J 4 bases, leaving 23 bases between the germline ends. Looked up from germline, CDR1 is SGHRS and CDR2 is YFSETQ. This chain's CDR3 is CASSASGLAGSRETQYF. The CDR3 DNA sequence: TGCGCCAGCAGCGCGTCGGGACTGGCGGGGTCGAGAGAGACCCAGTACTTC.

The J gene is TRBJ2-1, the V gene TRBV6-5; the match to TRBD2 covers 12 bases. The CDR3 length is 15 residues. Unmatched junction bases numbered 9, after V lost 6 bases and J lost 9 bases. The germline CDR1 and CDR2 sequences are MNHEY and SVGAGI. The CDR3 region is CASRPRLAGGLEQFF. Here the CDR3 DNA reads TGTGCCAGCAGACCCCGCCTAGCGGGGGGGCTTGAGCAGTTCTTC.

The V and J genes are TRBV7-9 and TRBJ2-7; tentatively, D is TRBD1 (8 bases). V was trimmed by 8 bases and J by 5 bases, leaving 19 bases between them. CDR1 is SEHNR, CDR2 FQNEAQ, per germline (reference sequence). The CDR3 contains 14 residues. In DNA form, the CDR3 reads TGTGCCAGCGCCCAGGACAGGGAGGGGGACGAGCAGTACTTC. It specifies CASAQDREGDEQYF.

V usage is TRBV6-5 and J usage is TRBJ1-2, with 9 bases that match TRBD1. This CDR3 is 13 amino acids long. Germline CDR1 MNHEY, CDR2 SVGAGI. V lost 6 bases, J lost 8 bases, and 7 bases stayed unmatched. Written as DNA, the CDR3 is TGTGCCAGCAGATCCGGGACAGGGTTCGGCTACACCTTC. This codes for CASRSGTGFGYTF.

This chain uses TRBV28 with TRBJ1-3; D call uncertain. Germline loops: CDR1 MDHEN, CDR2 SYDVKM. V was shortened by 6 bases and J by 0 bases, with 6 bases between the two germline ends. This CDR3 region has 13 residues. CDR3 in amino acids: CASRPDSGNTIYF. The CDR3 region has the DNA TGTGCCAGCAGACCAGACTCTGGAAACACCATATATTTT.

This clone appeared once. The gene calls are TRBV21-1 and TRBJ1-5; the table's D call TRBD1 went unverified against the DNA. TRBV21-1 is a pseudogene locus. The CDR3 has 18 residues. The CDR3 loop reads CASSKRQGDLDSNQPQHF. CDR3 bases: TGTGCCAGCAGCAAAAGACAGGGGGACCTGGATAGCAATCAGCCCCAGCATTTT.

This rearrangement joins TRBV7-2 to TRBJ2-2, with TRBD2 matching 7 bases. The CDR3 runs to 14 residues. Trimming removed 5 bases from V and 7 bases from J; junction bases left unmatched: 7. The germline V gene encodes CDR1 SGHTA and CDR2 FQGNSA. CDR3 nucleotides: TGTGCCAGCAGCACGGACCAGCGGGGCGGGGAGCTGTTTTTT. Its protein is CASSTDQRGGELFF.